This TCR beta chain emerged from a study of cytomegalovirus exposure and HLA in healthy donors. With 60 Vbeta and 13 Jbeta primers, the PCR was carried out. Measured with immunoSEQ multiplex PCR; TCRdb has only the in-frame clones, and not every one. The sample has 84,000 or so clones, about 78% seen once. Sequencing was carried out using PBMCs. The TCR was taken from a man between 45 and 60 years old in good health and CMV-seronegative.

DNA for the CDR3: TGTGCCAGCAGGGAGGGTACCTCTCAGCCCCAGCATTTT. Translating it yields CASREGTSQPQHF. This chain uses TRBV6-6 with TRBJ1-5, with no clear D. There are 13 residues in the CDR3. V gave up 6 bases and J gave up 6 bases, with 12 bases separating them. In germline, CDR1 is MNHNY, CDR2 SVGAGI (reference sequence).